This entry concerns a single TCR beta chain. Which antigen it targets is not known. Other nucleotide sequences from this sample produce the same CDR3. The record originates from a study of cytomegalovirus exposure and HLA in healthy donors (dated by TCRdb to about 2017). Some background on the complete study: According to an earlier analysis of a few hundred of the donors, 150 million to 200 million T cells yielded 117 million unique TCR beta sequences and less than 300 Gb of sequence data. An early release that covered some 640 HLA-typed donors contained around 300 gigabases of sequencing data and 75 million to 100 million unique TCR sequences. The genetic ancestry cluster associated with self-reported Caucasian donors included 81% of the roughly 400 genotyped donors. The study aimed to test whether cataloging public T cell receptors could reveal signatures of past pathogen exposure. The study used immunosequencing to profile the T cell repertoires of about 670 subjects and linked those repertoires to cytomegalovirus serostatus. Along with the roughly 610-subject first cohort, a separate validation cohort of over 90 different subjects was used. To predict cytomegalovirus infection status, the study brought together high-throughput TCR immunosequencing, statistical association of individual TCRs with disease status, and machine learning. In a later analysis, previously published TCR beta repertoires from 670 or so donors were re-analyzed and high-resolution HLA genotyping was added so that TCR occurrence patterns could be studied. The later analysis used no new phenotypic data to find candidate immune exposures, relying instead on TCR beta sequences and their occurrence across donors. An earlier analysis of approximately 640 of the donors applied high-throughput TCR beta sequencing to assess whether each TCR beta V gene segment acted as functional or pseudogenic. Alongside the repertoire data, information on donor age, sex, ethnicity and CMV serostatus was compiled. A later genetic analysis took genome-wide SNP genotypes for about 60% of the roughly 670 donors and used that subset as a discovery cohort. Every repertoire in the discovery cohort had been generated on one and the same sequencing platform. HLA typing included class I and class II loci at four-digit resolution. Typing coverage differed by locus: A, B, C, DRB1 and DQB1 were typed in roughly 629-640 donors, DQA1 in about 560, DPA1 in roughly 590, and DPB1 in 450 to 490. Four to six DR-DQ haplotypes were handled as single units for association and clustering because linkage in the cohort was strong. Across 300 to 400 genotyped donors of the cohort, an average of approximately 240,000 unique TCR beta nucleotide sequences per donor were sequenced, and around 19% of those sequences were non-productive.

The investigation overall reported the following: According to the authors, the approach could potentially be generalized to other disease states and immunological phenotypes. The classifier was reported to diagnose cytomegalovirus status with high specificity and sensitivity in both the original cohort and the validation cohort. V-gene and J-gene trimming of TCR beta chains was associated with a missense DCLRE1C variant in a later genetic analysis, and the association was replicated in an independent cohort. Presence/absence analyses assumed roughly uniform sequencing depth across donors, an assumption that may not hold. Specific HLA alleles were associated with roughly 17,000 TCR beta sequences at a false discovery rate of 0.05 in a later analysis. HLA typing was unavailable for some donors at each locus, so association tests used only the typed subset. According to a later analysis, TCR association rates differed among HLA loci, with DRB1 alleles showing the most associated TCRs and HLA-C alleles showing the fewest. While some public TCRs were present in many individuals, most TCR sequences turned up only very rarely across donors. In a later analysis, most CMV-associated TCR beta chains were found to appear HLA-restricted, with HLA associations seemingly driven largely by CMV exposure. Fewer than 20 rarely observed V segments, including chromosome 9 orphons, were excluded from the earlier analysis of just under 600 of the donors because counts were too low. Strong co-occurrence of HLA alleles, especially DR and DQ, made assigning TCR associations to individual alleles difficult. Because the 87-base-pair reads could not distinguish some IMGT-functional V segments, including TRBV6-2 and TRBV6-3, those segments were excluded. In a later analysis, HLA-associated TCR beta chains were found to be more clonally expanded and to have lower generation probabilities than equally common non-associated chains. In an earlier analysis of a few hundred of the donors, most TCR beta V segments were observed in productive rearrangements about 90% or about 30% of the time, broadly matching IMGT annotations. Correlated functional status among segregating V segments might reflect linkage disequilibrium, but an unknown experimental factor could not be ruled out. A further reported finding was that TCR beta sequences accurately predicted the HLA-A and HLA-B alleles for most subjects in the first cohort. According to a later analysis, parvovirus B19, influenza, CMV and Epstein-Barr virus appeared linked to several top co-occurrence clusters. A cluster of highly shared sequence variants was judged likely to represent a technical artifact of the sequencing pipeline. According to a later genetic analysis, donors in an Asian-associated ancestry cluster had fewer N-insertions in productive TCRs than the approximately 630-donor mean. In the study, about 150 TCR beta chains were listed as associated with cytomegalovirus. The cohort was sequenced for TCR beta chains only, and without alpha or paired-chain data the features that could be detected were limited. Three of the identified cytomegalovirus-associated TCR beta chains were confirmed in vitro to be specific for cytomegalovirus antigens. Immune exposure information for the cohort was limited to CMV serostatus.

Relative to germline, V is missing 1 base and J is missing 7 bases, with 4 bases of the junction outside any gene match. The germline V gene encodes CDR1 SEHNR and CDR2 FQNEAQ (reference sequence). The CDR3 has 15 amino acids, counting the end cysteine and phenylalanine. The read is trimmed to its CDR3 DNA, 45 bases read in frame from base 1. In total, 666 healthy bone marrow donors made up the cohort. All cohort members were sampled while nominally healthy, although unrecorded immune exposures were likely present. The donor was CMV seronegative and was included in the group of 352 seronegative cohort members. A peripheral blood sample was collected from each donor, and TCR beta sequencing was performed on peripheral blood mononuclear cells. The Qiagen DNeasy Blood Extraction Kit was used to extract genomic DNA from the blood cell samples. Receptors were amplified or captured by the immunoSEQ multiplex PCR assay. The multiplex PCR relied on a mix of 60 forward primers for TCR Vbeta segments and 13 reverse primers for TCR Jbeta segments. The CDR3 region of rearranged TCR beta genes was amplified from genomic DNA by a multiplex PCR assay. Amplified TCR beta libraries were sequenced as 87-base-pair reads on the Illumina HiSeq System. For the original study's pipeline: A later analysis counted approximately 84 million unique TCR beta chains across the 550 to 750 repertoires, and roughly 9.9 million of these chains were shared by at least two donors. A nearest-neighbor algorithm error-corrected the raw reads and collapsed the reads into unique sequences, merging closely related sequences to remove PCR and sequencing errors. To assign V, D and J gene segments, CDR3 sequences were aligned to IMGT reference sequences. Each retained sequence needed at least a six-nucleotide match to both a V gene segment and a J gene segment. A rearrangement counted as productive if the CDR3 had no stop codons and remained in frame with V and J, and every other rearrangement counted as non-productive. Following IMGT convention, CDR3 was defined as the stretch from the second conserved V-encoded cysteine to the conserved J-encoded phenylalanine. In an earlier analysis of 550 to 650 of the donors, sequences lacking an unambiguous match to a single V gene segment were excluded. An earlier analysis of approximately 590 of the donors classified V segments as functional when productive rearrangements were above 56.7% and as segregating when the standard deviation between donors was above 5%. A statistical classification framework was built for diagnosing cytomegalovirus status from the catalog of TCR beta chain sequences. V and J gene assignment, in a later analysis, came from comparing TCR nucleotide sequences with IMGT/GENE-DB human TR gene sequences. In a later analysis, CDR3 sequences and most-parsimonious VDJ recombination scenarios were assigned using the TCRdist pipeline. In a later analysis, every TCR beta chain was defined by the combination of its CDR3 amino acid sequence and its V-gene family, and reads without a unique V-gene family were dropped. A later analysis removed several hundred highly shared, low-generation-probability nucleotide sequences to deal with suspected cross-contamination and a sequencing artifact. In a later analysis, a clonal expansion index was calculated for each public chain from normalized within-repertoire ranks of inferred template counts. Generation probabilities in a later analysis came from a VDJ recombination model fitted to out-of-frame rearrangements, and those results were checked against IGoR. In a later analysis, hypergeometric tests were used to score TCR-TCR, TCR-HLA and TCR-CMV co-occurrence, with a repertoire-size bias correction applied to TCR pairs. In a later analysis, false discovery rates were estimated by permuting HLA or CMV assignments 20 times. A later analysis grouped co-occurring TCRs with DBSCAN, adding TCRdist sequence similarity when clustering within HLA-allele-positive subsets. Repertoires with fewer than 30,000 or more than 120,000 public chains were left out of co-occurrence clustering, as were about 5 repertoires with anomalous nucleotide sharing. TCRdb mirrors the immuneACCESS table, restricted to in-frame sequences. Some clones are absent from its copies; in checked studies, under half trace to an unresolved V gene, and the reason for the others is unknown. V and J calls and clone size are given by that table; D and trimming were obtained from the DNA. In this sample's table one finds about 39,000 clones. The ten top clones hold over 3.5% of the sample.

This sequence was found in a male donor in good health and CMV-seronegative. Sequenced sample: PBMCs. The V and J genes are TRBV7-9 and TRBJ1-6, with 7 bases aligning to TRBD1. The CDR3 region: CASSLVRQGNSPLHF. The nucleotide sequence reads TGTGCCAGCAGCTTAGTTAGACAGGGAAATTCACCCCTCCACTTT.